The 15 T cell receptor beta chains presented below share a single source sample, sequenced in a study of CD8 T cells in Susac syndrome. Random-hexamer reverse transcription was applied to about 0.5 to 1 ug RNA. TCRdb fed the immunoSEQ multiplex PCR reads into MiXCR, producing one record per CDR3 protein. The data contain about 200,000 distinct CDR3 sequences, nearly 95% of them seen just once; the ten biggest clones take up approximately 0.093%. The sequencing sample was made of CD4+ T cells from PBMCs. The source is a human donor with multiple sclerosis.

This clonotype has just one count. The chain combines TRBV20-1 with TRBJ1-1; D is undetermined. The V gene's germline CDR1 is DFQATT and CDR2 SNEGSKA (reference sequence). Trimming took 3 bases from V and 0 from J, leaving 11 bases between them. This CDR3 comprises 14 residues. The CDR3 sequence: CSASRRGMNTEAFF. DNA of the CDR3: TGCAGTGCTAGCCGACGAGGCATGAACACTGAAGCTTTCTTT.

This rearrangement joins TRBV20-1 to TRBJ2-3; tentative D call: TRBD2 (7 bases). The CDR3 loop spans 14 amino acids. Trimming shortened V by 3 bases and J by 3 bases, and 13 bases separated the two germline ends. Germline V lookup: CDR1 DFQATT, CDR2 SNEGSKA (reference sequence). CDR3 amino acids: CSASAGAPTDTQYF. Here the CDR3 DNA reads TGCAGTGCTAGCGCGGGGGCGCCTACAGATACGCAGTATTTT.

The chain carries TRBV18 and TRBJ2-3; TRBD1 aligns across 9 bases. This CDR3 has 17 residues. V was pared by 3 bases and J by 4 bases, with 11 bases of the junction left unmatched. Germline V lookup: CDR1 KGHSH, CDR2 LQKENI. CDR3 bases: TGTGCCAGCTCACCTTCTCGGACAGGGGTCGTCCCAGATACGCAGTATTTT. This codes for CASSPSRTGVVPDTQYF.

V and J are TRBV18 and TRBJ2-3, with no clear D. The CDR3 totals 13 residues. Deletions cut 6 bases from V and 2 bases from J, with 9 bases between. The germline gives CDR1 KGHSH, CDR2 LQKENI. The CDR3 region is CASSPENTDTQYF. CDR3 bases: TGTGCCAGCTCGCCAGAAAACACAGATACGCAGTATTTT.

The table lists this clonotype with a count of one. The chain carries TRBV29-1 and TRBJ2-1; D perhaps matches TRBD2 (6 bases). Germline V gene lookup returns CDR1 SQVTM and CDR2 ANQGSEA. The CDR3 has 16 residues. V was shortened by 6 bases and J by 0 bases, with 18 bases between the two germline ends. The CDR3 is CSVGGASLFSYNEQFF. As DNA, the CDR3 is TGCAGCGTCGGGGGTGCCTCCCTATTCTCCTACAATGAGCAGTTCTTC.

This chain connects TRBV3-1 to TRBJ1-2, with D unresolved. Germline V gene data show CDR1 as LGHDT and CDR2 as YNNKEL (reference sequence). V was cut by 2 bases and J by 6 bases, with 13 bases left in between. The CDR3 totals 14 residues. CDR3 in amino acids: CASSQLRSLDGYTF. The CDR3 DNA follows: TGTGCCAGCAGCCAACTGAGGAGTCTAGATGGCTACACCTTC.

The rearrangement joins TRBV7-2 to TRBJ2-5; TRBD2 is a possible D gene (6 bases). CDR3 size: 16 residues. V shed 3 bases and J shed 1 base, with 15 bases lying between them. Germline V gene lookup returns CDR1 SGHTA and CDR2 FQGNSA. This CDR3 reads CASSLSHSAGQETQYF. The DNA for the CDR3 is TGTGCCAGCAGCTTGTCTCATTCAGCGGGCCAAGAGACCCAGTACTTC.

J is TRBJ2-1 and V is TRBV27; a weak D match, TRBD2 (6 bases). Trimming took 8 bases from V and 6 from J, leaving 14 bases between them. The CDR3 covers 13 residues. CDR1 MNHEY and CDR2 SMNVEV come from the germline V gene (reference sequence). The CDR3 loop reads CASGRRGFNEQFF. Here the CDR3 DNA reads TGTGCCAGCGGGCGGAGGGGTTTCAATGAGCAGTTCTTC.

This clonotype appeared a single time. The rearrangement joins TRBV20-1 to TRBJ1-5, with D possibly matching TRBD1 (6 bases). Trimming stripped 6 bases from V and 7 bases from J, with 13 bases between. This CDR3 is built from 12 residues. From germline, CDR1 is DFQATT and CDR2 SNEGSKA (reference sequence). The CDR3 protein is CSARGGPQPQHF. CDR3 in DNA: TGCAGTGCCCGGGGGGGCCCCCAGCCCCAGCATTTT.

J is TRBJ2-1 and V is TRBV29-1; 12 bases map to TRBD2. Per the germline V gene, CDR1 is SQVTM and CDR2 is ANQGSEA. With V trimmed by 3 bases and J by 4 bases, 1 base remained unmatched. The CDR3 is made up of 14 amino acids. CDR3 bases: TGCAGCGTTGAGACTAGCGGGAGATACAATGAGCAGTTCTTC. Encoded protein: CSVETSGRYNEQFF.

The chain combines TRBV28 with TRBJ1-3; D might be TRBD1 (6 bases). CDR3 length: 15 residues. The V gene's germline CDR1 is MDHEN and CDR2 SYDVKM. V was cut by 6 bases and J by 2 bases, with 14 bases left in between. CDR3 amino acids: CASSNWGAAGNTIYF. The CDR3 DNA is TGTGCCAGCAGCAACTGGGGGGCGGCTGGAAACACCATATATTTT.

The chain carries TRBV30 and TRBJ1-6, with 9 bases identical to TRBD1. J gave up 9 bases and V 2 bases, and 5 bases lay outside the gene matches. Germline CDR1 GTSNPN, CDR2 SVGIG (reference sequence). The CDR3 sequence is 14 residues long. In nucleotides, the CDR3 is TGTGCCTGGAGTCTGGTGACAGGGGGTTCACCCCTCCACTTT. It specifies CAWSLVTGGSPLHF.

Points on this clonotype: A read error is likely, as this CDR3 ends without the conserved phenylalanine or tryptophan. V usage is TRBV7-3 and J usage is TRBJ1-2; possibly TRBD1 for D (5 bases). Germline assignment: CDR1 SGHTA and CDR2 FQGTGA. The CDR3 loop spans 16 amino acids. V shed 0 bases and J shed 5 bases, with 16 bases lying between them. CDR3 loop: CASSLTGPPSNYGYTY. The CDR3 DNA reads TGTGCCAGCAGCTTAACGGGACCGCCGAGTAATTATGGCTACACCTAC.

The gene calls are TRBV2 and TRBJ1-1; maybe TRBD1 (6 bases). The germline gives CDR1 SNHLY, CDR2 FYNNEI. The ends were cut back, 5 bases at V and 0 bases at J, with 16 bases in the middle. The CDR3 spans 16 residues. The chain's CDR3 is CASSPPRGQMNTEAFF. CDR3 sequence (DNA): TGTGCCAGCAGTCCCCCCCGCGGACAGATGAACACTGAAGCTTTCTTT.

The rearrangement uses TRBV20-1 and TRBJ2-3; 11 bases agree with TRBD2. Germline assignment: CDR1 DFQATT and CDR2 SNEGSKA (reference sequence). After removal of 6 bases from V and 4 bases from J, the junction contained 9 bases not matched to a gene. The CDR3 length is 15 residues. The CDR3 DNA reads TGCAGTGCCGTATTCATAGCGGGAGGGGCAGATACGCAGTATTTT. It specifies CSAVFIAGGADTQYF.